This T cell receptor beta chain was found in a study of cytomegalovirus exposure and HLA in healthy donors. Germline assignment: CDR1 MNHNS and CDR2 SASEGT. This CDR3 has 14 amino acids. Both 60 Vbeta primers and 13 Jbeta primers went into the PCR. Repertoires were generated with immunoSEQ multiplex PCR, while TCRdb's copy carries only in-frame clones and drops some. The sample holds 130,000 to 150,000 clones, approximately 84% seen once. The receptor was derived from a woman aged 55-69 years in good health and CMV-seropositive. The rearrangement links TRBV6-1 to TRBJ1-4; 9 positions agree with TRBD1. Sample: PBMCs. The CDR3 coding sequence is TGTTCCACCCACCGGGACAGGGACTCCGAAAAACTGTTTTTT. This sequence encodes CSTHRDRDSEKLFF.